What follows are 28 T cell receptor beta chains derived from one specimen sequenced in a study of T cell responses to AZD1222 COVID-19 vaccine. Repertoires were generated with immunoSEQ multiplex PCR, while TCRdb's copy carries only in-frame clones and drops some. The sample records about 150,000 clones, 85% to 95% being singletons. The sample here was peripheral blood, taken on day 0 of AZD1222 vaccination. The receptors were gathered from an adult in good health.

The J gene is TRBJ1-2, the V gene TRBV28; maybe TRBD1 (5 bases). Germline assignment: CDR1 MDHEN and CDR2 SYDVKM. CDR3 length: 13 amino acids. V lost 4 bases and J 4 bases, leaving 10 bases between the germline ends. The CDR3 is CASSSQGIYGYTF. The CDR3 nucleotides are TGTGCCAGCAGTTCTCAGGGCATCTATGGCTACACCTTC.

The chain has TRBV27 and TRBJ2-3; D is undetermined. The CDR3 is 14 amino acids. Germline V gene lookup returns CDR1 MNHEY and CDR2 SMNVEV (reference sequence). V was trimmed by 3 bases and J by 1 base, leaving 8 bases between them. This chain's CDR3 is CASSLGRGTDTQYF. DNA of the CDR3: TGTGCCAGCAGTTTGGGCCGGGGCACAGATACGCAGTATTTT.

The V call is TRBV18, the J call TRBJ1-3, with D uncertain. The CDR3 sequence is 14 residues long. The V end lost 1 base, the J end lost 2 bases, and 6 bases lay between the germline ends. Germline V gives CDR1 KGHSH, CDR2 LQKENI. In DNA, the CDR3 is TGTGCCAGCTCACCACAGGAAACTGGAAACACCATATATTTT. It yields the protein CASSPQETGNTIYF. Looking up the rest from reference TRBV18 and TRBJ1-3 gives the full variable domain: NAGVMQNPRHLVRRRGQEARLRCSPMKGHSHVYWYRQLPEEGLKFMVYLQKENIIDESGMPKERFSAEFPKEGPSILRIQQVVRGDSAAYFCASSPQETGNTIYFGEGSWLTVV.

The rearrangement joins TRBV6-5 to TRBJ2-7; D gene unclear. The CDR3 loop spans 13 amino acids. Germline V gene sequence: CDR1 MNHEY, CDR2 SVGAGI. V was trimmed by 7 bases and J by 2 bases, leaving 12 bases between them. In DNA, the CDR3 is TGTGCCAGCATGGGTGACCCCACCTACGAGCAGTACTTC. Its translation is CASMGDPTYEQYF.

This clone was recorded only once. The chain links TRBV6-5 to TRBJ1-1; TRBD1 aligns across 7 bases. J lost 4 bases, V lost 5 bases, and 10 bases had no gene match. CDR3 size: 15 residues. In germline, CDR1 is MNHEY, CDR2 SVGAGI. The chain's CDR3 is CASSTRASGGTEAFF. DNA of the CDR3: TGTGCCAGCAGTACCCGGGCCTCAGGGGGCACTGAAGCTTTCTTT.

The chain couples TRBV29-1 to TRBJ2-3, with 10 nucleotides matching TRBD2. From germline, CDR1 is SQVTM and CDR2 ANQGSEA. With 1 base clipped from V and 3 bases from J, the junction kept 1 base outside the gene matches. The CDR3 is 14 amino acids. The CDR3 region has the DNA TGCAGCGTTGAAGGGACTAGCGGTACAGATACGCAGTATTTT. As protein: CSVEGTSGTDTQYF.

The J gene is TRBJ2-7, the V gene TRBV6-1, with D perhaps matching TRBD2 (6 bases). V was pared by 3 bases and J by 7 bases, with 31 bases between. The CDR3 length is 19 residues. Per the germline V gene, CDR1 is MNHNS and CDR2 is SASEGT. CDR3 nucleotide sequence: TGTGCCAGCAGTGATGACGGGGGTAGCGGCCTAAGGTTAGACCGGGAGCAGTACTTC. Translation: CASSDDGGSGLRLDREQYF.

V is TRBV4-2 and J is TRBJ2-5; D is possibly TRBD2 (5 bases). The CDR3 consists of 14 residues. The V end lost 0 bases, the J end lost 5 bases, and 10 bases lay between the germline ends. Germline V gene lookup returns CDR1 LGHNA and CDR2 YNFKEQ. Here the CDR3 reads CASSQEVARETQYF. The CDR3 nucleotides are TGTGCCAGCAGCCAAGAAGTAGCGAGGGAGACCCAGTACTTC.

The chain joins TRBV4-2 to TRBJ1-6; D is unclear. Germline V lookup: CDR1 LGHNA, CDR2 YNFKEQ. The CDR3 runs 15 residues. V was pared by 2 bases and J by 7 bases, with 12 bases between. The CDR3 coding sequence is TGTGCCAGCAGCCAAATGGATTCCGGCAATTCACCCCTCCACTTT. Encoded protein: CASSQMDSGNSPLHF.

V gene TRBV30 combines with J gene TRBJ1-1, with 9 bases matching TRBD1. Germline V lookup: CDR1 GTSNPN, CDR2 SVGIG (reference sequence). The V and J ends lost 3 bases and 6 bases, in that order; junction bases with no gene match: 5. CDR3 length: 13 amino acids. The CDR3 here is CAWSPGQGPEAFF. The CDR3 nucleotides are TGTGCCTGGAGCCCGGGACAGGGACCTGAAGCTTTCTTT.

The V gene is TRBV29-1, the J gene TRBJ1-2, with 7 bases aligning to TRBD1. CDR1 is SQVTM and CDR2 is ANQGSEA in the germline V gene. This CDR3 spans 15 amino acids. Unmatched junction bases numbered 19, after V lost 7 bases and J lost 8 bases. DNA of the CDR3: TGCAGCGCTATGACAGGGCCCCTTCTCGAGGGCGGCTACACCTTC. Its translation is CSAMTGPLLEGGYTF.

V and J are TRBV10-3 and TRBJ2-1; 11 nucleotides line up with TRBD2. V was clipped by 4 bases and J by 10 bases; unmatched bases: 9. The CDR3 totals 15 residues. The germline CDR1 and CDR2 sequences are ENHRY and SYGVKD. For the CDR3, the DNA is TGTGCCATCAGTGCTAGTCTAGCGGGAGGAGAGGAGCAGTTCTTC. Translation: CAISASLAGGEEQFF.

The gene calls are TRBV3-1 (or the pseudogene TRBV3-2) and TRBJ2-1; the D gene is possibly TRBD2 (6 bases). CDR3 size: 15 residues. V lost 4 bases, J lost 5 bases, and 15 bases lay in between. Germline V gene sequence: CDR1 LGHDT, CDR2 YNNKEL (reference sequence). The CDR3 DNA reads TGTGCCAGCAGCCCCGGGGGAGCTAGGGACAATGAGCAGTTCTTC. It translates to CASSPGGARDNEQFF.

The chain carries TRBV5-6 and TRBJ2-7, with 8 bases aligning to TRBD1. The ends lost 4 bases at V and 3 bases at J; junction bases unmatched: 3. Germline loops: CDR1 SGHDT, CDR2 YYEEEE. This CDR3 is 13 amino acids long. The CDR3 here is CASSPGGFYEQYF. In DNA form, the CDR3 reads TGTGCCAGCAGCCCAGGGGGCTTCTACGAGCAGTACTTC.

CDR3 coding DNA: TGTGCCAGTAGTACGGTAGCGGGAACCGGGGAGCTGTTTTTT. This translates into CASSTVAGTGELFF. This chain joins TRBV19 and TRBJ2-2, with 8 bases lining up with TRBD2. With V trimmed by 4 bases and J by 5 bases, 3 bases remained unmatched. This CDR3 region has 14 residues. Germline-derived CDR1 and CDR2 are LNHDA and SQIVND (reference sequence).

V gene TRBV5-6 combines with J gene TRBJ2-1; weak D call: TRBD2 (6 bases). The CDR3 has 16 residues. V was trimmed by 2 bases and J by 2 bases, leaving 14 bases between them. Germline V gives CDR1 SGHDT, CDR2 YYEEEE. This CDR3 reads CASSFRLVSTYNEQFF. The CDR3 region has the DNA TGTGCCAGCAGCTTCCGACTAGTCAGCACCTACAATGAGCAGTTCTTC.

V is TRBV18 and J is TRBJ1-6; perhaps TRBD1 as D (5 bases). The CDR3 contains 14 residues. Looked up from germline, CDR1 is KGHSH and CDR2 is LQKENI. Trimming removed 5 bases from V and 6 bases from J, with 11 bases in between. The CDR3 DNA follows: TGTGCCAGCTCAAATACAGGACTTAATTCACCCCTCCACTTT. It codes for CASSNTGLNSPLHF.

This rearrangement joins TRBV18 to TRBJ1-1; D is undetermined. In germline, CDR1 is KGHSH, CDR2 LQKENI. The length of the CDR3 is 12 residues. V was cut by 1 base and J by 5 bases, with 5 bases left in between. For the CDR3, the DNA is TGTGCCAGCTCACCACAAAAAACTGAAGCTTTCTTT. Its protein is CASSPQKTEAFF.

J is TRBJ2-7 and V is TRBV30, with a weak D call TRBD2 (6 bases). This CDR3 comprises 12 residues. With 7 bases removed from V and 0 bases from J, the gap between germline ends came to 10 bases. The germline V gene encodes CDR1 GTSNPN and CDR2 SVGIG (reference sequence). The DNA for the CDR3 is TGTGCCTCTGGCGGGGTCTCCTACGAGCAGTACTTC. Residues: CASGGVSYEQYF.

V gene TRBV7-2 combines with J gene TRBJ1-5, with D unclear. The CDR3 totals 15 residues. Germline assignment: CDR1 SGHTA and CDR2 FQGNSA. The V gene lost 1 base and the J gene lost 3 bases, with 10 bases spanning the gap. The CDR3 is CASSLGLTPNQPQHF. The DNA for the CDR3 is TGTGCCAGCAGCTTAGGACTTACCCCCAATCAGCCCCAGCATTTT.

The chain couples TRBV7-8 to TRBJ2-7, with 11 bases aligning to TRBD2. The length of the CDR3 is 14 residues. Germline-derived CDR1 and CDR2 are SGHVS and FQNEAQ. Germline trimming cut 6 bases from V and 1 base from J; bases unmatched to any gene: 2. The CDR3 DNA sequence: TGTGCCAGCAGGGGGACTAGCGGTTCCTACGAGCAGTACTTC. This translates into CASRGTSGSYEQYF.

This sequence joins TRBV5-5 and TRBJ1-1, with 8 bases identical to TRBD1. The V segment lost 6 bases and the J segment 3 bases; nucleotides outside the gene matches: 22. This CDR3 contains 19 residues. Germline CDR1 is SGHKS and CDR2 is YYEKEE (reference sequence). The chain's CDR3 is CASKTISSGQGIRDTEAFF. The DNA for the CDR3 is TGTGCCAGCAAAACTATTTCATCCGGACAGGGCATTCGGGACACTGAAGCTTTCTTT. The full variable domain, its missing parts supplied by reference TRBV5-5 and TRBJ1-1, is DAGVTQSPTHLIKTRGQQVTLRCSPISGHKSVSWYQQVLGQGPQFIFQYYEKEERGRGNFPDRFSARQFPNYSSELNVNALLLGDSALYLCASKTISSGQGIRDTEAFFGQGTRLTVV.

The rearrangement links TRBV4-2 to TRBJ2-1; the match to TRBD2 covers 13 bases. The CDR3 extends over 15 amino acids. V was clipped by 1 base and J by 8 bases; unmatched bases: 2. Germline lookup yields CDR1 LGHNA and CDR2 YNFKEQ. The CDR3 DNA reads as TGTGCCAGCAGCCAAGGACTAGCGGGAGGCGATGAGCAGTTCTTC. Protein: CASSQGLAGGDEQFF.

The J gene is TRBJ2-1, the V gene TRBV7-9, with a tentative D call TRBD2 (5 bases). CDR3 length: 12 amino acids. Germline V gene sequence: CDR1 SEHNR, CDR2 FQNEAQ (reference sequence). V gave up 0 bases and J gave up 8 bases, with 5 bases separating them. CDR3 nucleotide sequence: TGTGCCAGCAGCTTAGCGGACTATGAGCAGTTCTTC. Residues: CASSLADYEQFF.

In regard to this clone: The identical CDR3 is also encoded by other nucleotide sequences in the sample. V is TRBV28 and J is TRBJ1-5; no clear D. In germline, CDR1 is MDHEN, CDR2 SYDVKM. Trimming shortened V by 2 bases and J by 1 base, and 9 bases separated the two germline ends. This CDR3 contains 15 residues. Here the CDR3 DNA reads TGTGCCAGCAGTTTAACGGGAGGAAGCAATCAGCCCCAGCATTTT. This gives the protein CASSLTGGSNQPQHF.

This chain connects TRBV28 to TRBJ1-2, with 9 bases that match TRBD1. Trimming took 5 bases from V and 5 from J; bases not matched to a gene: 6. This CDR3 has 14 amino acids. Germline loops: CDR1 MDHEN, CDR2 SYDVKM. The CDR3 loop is CASSHPGQGYGYTF. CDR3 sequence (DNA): TGTGCCAGCAGTCACCCGGGACAGGGTTATGGCTACACCTTC.

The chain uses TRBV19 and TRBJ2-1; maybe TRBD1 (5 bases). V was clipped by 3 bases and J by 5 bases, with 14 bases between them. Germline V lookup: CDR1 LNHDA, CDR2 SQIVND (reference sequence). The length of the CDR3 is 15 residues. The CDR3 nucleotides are TGTGCCAGTAGTATCATCCTGACAGCAGACAATGAGCAGTTCTTC. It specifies CASSIILTADNEQFF.

CDR3 amino acids: CASSYPGFPNYGYTF. In DNA form, the CDR3 reads TGTGCCAGCAGCTACCCAGGGTTTCCGAACTATGGCTACACCTTC. The rearrangement joins TRBV28 to TRBJ1-2, with D perhaps matching TRBD1 (5 bases). The germline V gene has CDR1 MDHEN and CDR2 SYDVKM. Trimming removed 6 bases from V and 2 bases from J, with 16 bases in between. CDR3 length: 15 residues.